This TCR beta chain was observed in a study of human T cells and chemical hapten exposure. Study results and caveats: The number of TCRs over 1 in 1000 frequency stayed unchanged after DPC.

The length of the CDR3 is 15 residues. Germline CDR1 MNHEY, CDR2 SVGEGT. V gave up 4 bases and J gave up 9 bases; unmatched junction bases: 8. Time point in this sample: patch test 1, 2 weeks after DPC sensitization. Treatment specified: therapeutic diphenylcyclopropenone sensitization with weekly scalp DPC. Alopecia patients, 18 to 70 years old and DPC-suitable, served as donors. TCRdb analysed the RACE reads with MiXCR anew, one entry per CDR3 protein. The table shows about 340,000 distinct CDR3 sequences, with about 7% occurring only once. As concerns this clonotype: As yet, its antigen is unknown.

The rearrangement links TRBV6-2 or TRBV6-3 to TRBJ1-6, with 8 bases identical to TRBD1. The sequences come from whole blood, collected in connection with sensitization to the hapten diphenylcyclopropenone (DPC). The TCR sequence derives from a woman aged 18-29 years with alopecia areata. Some clones in this sample may be carry-over from other donors' samples. Here the CDR3 DNA reads TGTGCCAGCAGTTCGGGGGGACAGGATGTTTCACCCCTCCACTTT. Protein: CASSSGGQDVSPLHF.